Given below is one T cell receptor (beta chain) in context. Antigen unknown. The data were produced by immunoSEQ multiplex PCR, yet TCRdb's version contains in-frame clones alone and is incomplete. The table shows 20,000 to 25,000 clones, with 82% occurring only once. This sample was included in a study of a mutant IDH1 vaccine in newly diagnosed glioma. Whole-study context: Patients were given eight vaccinations, scheduled in weeks 1, 3, 5, 7, 11, 15, 19 and 23. The first vaccination came 4-6 weeks after radiotherapy alone, or with temozolomide cycles. Study outcomes and limitations: In 93.3% of patients, immune responses induced by the vaccine occurred. Pseudoprogression apparently lacked any relation to changes in top peripheral T cell clonotypes.

CDR1 and CDR2 (germline): MGHRA, YSYEKL. V lost 4 bases and J 7 bases, leaving 20 bases between the germline ends. The CDR3 runs to 16 residues. Time point: week 23, last vaccination. Vaccine doses each comprised 300 ug of mutant IDH1 20-mer peptide, with topical imiquimod. The clonotype originates from a man younger than 40 with glioma. The rearrangement links TRBV4-1 to TRBJ2-1; D possibly corresponds to TRBD2 (7 bases). This specimen consisted of PBMCs, obtained from a glioma patient whose treatment included an IDH1 peptide vaccine. The chain's CDR3 is CASSLLGGGVLNEQFF. Written as DNA, the CDR3 is TGCGCCAGCAGCCTTCTCGGAGGGGGGGTGTTAAATGAGCAGTTCTTC.